This is a list of T cell receptor beta chains from one sample in a study of blood T cell repertoires in COVID-19. Clones were read by immunoSEQ multiplex PCR, and TCRdb kept only the in-frame ones, dropping some. This table holds roughly 300,000 clones, around nine tenths found once. The sample comprised peripheral blood. These receptors all come from a woman aged 25 to 39 with COVID-19, enrolled during active disease. Both conserved end residues are part of each CDR3. Each record gives: J gene, V gene, clone size, D gene, CDR3 DNA, CDR3 protein. A D gene is named only where the DNA matches it firmly. A row's size may be missing; if present it is once, few, many or a size class.

J: TRBJ2-4
V: TRBV18
size: NA
D: NA
DNA: TGTGCCAGCTCACCAGGGAGGGGGGCCAAAAACATTCAGTACTTC
CDR3: CASSPGRGAKNIQYF

J: TRBJ1-5
V: TRBV2
size: NA
D: NA
DNA: TGTGCCAGCGCTGGCACAGGAAATCAGCCCCAGCATTTT
CDR3: CASAGTGNQPQHF

J: TRBJ2-3
V: TRBV9
size: NA
D: TRBD2
DNA: TGTGCCAGCAGTCCTATAGCGGGCCTTAGCACAGATACGCAGTATTTT
CDR3: CASSPIAGLSTDTQYF

J: TRBJ2-1
V: TRBV7-8
size: NA
D: TRBD2
DNA: TGTGCCAGCAGCTGGCGGGAGGTTAACAATGAGCAGTTCTTC
CDR3: CASSWREVNNEQFF

J: TRBJ2-1
V: TRBV2
size: NA
D: NA
DNA: TGTGCCAGTGGGGGGATAGGGTCTCGTGAGCAGTTCTTC
CDR3: CASGGIGSREQFF

J: TRBJ2-7
V: TRBV4-3
size: NA
D: TRBD2
DNA: TGCGCCAGCAGCCAAGATGGGACTAGCGGGAGCTACGAGCAGTACTTC
CDR3: CASSQDGTSGSYEQYF

J: TRBJ1-5
V: TRBV11-2
size: few
D: NA
DNA: TGTGCCAGCAGCTTCGGAGGACAGAACAATCAGCCCCAGCATTTT
CDR3: CASSFGGQNNQPQHF

J: TRBJ2-2
V: TRBV5-6
size: NA
D: TRBD2
DNA: TGTGCCAGCAGCTTGGATCCCCGCGGGAGGGGCGGGGAGCTGTTTTTT
CDR3: CASSLDPRGRGGELFF

J: TRBJ1-2
V: TRBV5-1
size: NA
D: TRBD1
DNA: TGCGCCAGCAGCCCACAGGGGGACAGTCTTAACTATGGCTACACCTTC
CDR3: CASSPQGDSLNYGYTF

J: TRBJ2-1
V: TRBV4-1
size: NA
D: TRBD2
DNA: TGCGCCAGCAGCCGCTACCAGCGGGAGGCGAGTGAGCAGTTCTTC
CDR3: CASSRYQREASEQFF

J: TRBJ2-7
V: TRBV6-5
size: NA
D: NA
DNA: TGTGCCAGCAGTTACGGGCAGGGGATGGCCGAGCAGTACTTC
CDR3: CASSYGQGMAEQYF

J: TRBJ1-5
V: TRBV2
size: NA
D: NA
DNA: TGTGCCAGCAGCGGGGACATCAATCAGCCCCAGCATTTT
CDR3: CASSGDINQPQHF

J: TRBJ2-3
V: TRBV6-5
size: few
D: TRBD2
DNA: TGTGCCAGTACAGAGGCGGGGGACACAGATACGCAGTATTTT
CDR3: CASTEAGDTDTQYF

J: TRBJ2-1
V: TRBV5-8
size: NA
D: TRBD2
DNA: TGTGCCAGCAGTTTAAGCGGGAACAATGAGCAGTTCTTC
CDR3: CASSLSGNNEQFF